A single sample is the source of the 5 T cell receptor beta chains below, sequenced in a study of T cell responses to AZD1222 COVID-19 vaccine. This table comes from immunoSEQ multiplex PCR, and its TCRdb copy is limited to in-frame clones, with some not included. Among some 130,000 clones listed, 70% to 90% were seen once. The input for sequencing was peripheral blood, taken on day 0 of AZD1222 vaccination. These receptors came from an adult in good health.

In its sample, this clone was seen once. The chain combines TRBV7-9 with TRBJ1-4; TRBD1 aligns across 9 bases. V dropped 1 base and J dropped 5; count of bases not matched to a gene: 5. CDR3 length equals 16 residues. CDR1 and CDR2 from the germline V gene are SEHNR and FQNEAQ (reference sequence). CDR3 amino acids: CASSLVRGTGNEKLFF. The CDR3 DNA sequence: TGTGCCAGCAGCTTAGTGCGGGGGACAGGGAATGAAAAACTGTTTTTT.

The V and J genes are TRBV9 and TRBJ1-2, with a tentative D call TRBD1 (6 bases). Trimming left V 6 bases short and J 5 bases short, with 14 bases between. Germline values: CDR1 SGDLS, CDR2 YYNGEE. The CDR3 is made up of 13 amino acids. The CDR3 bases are TGTGCCAGCAAGGATCAGGGGCAGTATGGCTACACCTTC. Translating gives CASKDQGQYGYTF.

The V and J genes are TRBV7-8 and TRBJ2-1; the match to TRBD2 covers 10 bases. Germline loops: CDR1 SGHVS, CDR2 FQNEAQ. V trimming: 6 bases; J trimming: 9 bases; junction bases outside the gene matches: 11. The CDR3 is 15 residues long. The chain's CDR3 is CASSFFLAGVSEQFF. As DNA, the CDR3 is TGTGCCAGCAGTTTCTTCCTAGCGGGAGTAAGTGAGCAGTTCTTC. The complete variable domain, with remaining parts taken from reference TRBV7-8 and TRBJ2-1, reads GAGVSQSPRYKVAKRGQDVALRCDPISGHVSLFWYQQALGQGPEFLTYFQNEAQLDKSGLPSDRFFAERPEGSVSTLKIQRTQQEDSAVYLCASSFFLAGVSEQFFGPGTRLTVL.

CDR3 DNA: TGTGCCTGGAGCCTGACTAGCGGGAGGGTCTGGTACGAGCAGTACTTC. Translating it yields CAWSLTSGRVWYEQYF. This chain connects TRBV30 to TRBJ2-7, with TRBD2 identical over 14 bases. Germline V CDR1 and CDR2: GTSNPN, SVGIG (reference sequence). J was trimmed by 4 bases and V by 3 bases; bases with no gene match: 8. The CDR3 covers 16 residues.

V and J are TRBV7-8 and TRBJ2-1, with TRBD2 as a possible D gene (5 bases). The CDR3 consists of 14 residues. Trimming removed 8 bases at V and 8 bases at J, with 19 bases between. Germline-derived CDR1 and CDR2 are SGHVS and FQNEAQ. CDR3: CASGGVRLSYEQFF. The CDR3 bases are TGTGCCAGCGGAGGCGTCAGACTGTCGTATGAGCAGTTCTTC.